This TCR beta chain was identified in a study of shared clonotypes between healthy human individuals. The study, taken as a whole, reports: Shared clonotypes across all four donors exceeded non-shared ones in generation probability.

This clone came up a few times. Its target is unknown. Other DNA sequences in this specimen translate into the identical CDR3. The assay was run at deep level. TCRdb keeps only in-frame clones here, not all; method: immunoSEQ multiplex PCR. The table records 850,000 to 1,200,000 clones, 70% to 80% of them present only once. There were no recent acute infections or vaccinations among the donors, who were healthy HIV-negative adults. Only Caucasian adults living in Nashville, Tennessee served as donors. Sequenced input: memory CD4+ T cells sorted from blood. Noted subset: CD45RA-negative fraction. The source of this sequence is a man between 18 and 35 years old in good health.

Here the CDR3 DNA reads TGTGCCAGCACTCCTGACAATTCACCCCTCCACTTT. Encoded protein: CASTPDNSPLHF. The chain has TRBV6-1 and TRBJ1-6, with D uncertain. The CDR3 runs 12 residues. Trimming took off 7 bases at V and 7 bases at J, with 8 bases between the two ends. The germline V gene has CDR1 MNHNS and CDR2 SASEGT.